This passage covers 10 T cell receptor beta chains from one sample sequenced in a study of shared clonotypes between healthy human individuals. Libraries were prepared by immunoSEQ multiplex PCR; TCRdb keeps only in-frame clonotypes and omits some of them. In the table there are around 1,900,000 clones, about 93% of which are singletons. Naive-designated CD8 cells lacked CD45RO, were positively enriched for CCR7, and omitted terminally differentiated effector memory CD45RA+ cells. Sequencing was carried out using naive CD8+ T cells from PBMCs. The source is a young man in good health. Some clones in this sample may be carry-over from other donors' samples.

The chain couples TRBV6-5 to TRBJ2-3; D uncertain. The CDR3 extends over 13 amino acids. Germline V gene sequence: CDR1 MNHEY, CDR2 SVGAGI. V was cut by 2 bases and J by 4 bases, with 7 bases left in between. The CDR3 protein is CASSYLRADTQYF. The CDR3 DNA is TGTGCCAGCAGTTACCTCCGTGCAGATACGCAGTATTTT.

For this clone: Other DNA sequences of this sample code for an identical CDR3. The chain combines TRBV7-9 with TRBJ2-2; no reliable D call. V shed 5 bases and J shed 6 bases, with 4 bases lying between them. The germline V gene encodes CDR1 SEHNR and CDR2 FQNEAQ (reference sequence). This CDR3 is 11 amino acids long. The CDR3 DNA reads as TGTGCCAGCAGCCGTTCCGGGGAGCTGTTTTTT. Its translation is CASSRSGELFF.

The rearrangement uses TRBV2 and TRBJ2-5; D tentatively reads TRBD1 or TRBD2 (6 bases each). Germline CDR1 and CDR2: SNHLY and FYNNEI. Trimming stripped 8 bases from V and 0 bases from J, with 19 bases between. This CDR3 region has 16 residues. The chain's CDR3 is CASRGFSDRYQETQYF. The CDR3 DNA sequence: TGTGCCAGCCGGGGGTTCTCCGACAGGTACCAAGAGACCCAGTACTTC.

This chain joins TRBV5-6 and TRBJ2-7; TRBD1 is a possible D gene (5 bases). Germline CDR1 reads SGHDT; CDR2 reads YYEEEE. The CDR3 has 12 residues. Trimming took 3 bases from V and 3 from J, leaving 7 bases between them. CDR3 amino acids: CASSYQGYEQYF. The CDR3 coding sequence is TGTGCCAGCAGCTACCAGGGCTACGAGCAGTACTTC. The full variable domain, with the rest looked up from reference TRBV5-6 and TRBJ2-7, is DAGVTQSPTHLIKTRGQQVTLRCSPKSGHDTVSWYQQALGQGPQFIFQYYEEEERQRGNFPDRFSGHQFPNYSSELNVNALLLGDSALYLCASSYQGYEQYFGPGTRLTVT.

This sequence joins TRBV2 and TRBJ2-7; 7 bases agree with TRBD2. The ends lost 7 bases at V and 2 bases at J; junction bases unmatched: 5. Germline CDR1 is SNHLY and CDR2 is FYNNEI. The CDR3 totals 13 residues. CDR3 nucleotide sequence: TGTGCCAGCAACCCAGCGGGGACCTACGAGCAGTACTTC. The encoded protein is CASNPAGTYEQYF.

J is TRBJ2-7 and V is TRBV14; D uncertain. The CDR3 contains 15 residues. Per the germline V gene, CDR1 is SGHDN and CDR2 is FVKESK. Trimming shortened V by 1 base and J by 0 bases, and 10 bases separated the two germline ends. This chain's CDR3 is CASSQGPSSSYEQYF. CDR3 in DNA: TGTGCCAGCAGCCAAGGACCGTCTAGCTCCTACGAGCAGTACTTC.

Remarks on this clone: The same CDR3 is also encoded by other DNA sequences in this sample. The chain uses TRBV27 and TRBJ2-3; D is uncertain. Germline-derived CDR1 and CDR2 are MNHEY and SMNVEV (reference sequence). The CDR3 is 13 amino acids. The V gene lost 2 bases and the J gene lost 1 base, with 4 bases spanning the gap. CDR3 sequence reads: CASSLGGTDTQYF. The CDR3 bases are TGTGCCAGCAGTTTAGGAGGCACAGATACGCAGTATTTT.

This chain connects TRBV4-1 to TRBJ2-5; the D is unclear. V lost 5 bases to trimming and J lost 4 bases, with 17 bases between them. The CDR3 is 15 amino acids. Per germline, CDR1 MGHRA and CDR2 YSYEKL. The CDR3 DNA follows: TGCGCCAGCAGCGTCCCGGGCCCCACCCCAGAGACCCAGTACTTC. Protein product: CASSVPGPTPETQYF.

The rearrangement links TRBV7-9 to TRBJ2-2; D uncertain. The CDR3 covers 13 residues. V lost 4 bases to trimming and J lost 6 bases, with 9 bases between them. Germline V CDR1 and CDR2: SEHNR, FQNEAQ (reference sequence). CDR3 residues: CASSSAVPGELFF. Here the CDR3 DNA reads TGTGCCAGCAGCTCGGCGGTGCCCGGGGAGCTGTTTTTT.

This chain uses TRBV29-1 with TRBJ2-7, with 7 bases identical to TRBD1. CDR3 size: 12 residues. The junction had 8 bases not matched to a gene; V was cut back by 6 bases and J by 6 bases. Germline assignment: CDR1 SQVTM and CDR2 ANQGSEA. In nucleotides, the CDR3 is TGCAGCGTAACACAGGGGCCGAGCGAGCAGTACTTC. Protein product: CSVTQGPSEQYF.